This T cell receptor (beta chain) was sequenced for a study of blood T cell repertoires in COVID-19. Study details: Whether acute or convalescent, the COVID-19 samples came from the United States, Italy and Spain. T cells, B-cell-depleted T cells, or PBMCs provided the cDNA or gDNA that served as material.

Original methodology: Amplification with reference gene primers provided the estimates of nucleated cell counts. Assay used: immunoSEQ multiplex PCR; TCRdb lists only in-frame clones, some missing. D and trimming come from the DNA, and the V and J calls and clone size come from that table. The sample lists 75,000 to 95,000 clones; about 74% were seen once. This CDR3 is 18 amino acids long. The V gene's germline CDR1 is MNHEY and CDR2 SMNVEV (reference sequence). Unmatched junction bases numbered 6, after V lost 0 bases and J lost 0 bases. Seattle patients were enrolled while actively infected and followed longitudinally. This clone was found a few times.

Sequenced sample: peripheral blood. The chain has TRBV27 and TRBJ2-3; 10 nucleotides line up with TRBD2. The receptor's source is a man between 65 and 80 years old with COVID-19, enrolled during active disease. CDR3 sequence (DNA): TGTGCCAGCAGTTTATCGTCTAGCGGGAGACTCAGCACAGATACGCAGTATTTT. This gives the protein CASSLSSSGRLSTDTQYF.